This T cell receptor (beta chain) was identified in a study of long-term antiretroviral therapy in people with HIV. J gave up 1 base and V 1 base, and 2 bases lay outside the gene matches. The V gene's germline CDR1 is LGHNA and CDR2 YNFKEQ. CDR3 length: 15 amino acids. On this clone: Its specificity is unknown.

Findings and caveats of the study: The blood, collected between 2004 and 2017, was possibly taken under older ART regimens. Information on adherence to ART, viral resistance or therapy changes was unavailable.

They ran version v3.0 of the immunoSEQ assay at survey level. For every sample, sequencing targeted about 35,000-50,000 T-cell genomes. Profiling relied on immunoSEQ multiplex PCR, and the TCRdb table lists in-frame clones only, not all of them. The sample yields 30,000 to 40,000 clones, about 93% seen once. This receptor was obtained from a woman aged 45-60 years with HIV. The chain employs TRBV4-2 and TRBJ2-7; 9 bases map to TRBD1. The sample was unsorted PBMCs, taken more than 5 years after starting antiretroviral therapy. This CDR3 reads CASSQVGQGSYEQYF. The CDR3 nucleotides read TGTGCCAGCAGCCAAGTGGGACAGGGATCCTACGAGCAGTACTTC.